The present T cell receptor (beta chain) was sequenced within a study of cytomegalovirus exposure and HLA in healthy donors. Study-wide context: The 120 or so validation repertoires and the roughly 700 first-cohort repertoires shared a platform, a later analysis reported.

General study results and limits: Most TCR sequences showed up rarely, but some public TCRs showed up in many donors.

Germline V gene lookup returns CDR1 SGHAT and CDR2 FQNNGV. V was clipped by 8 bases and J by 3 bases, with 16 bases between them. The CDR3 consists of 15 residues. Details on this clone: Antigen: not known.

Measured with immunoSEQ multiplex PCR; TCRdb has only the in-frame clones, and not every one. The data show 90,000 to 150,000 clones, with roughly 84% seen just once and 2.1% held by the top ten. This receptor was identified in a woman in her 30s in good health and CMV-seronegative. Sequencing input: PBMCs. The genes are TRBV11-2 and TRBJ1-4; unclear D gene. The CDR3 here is CASRRPGRANEKLFF. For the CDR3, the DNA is TGTGCCAGCCGCCGACCTGGCCGGGCTAATGAAAAACTGTTTTTT. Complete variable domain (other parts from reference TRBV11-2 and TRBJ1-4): EAGVAQSPRYKIIEKRQSVAFWCNPISGHATLYWYQQILGQGPKLLIQFQNNGVVDDSQLPKDRFSAERLKGVDSTLKIQPAKLEDSAVYLCASRRPGRANEKLFFGSGTQLSVL.